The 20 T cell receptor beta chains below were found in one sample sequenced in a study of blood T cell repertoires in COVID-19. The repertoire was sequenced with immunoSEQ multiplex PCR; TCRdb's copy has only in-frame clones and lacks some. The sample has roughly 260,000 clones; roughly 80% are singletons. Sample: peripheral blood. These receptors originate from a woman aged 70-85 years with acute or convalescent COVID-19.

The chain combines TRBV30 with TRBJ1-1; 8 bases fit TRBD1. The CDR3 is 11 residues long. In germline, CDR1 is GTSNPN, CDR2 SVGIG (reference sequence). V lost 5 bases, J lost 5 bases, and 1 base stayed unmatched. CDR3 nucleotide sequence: TGTGCCTGGTACAGGGGGACTGAAGCTTTCTTT. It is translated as CAWYRGTEAFF.

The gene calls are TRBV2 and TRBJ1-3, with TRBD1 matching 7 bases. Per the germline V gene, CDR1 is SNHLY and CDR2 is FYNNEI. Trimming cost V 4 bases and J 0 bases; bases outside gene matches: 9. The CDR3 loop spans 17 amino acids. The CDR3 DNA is TGTGCCAGCAGTGTCCTGGGACAGACAATCTCTGGAAACACCATATATTTT. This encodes CASSVLGQTISGNTIYF.

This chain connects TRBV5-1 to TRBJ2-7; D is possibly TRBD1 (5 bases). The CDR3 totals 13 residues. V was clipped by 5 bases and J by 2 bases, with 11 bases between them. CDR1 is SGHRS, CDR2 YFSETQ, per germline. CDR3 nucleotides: TGCGCCAGCAGACTACAGGAAACCTACGAGCAGTACTTC. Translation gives CASRLQETYEQYF.

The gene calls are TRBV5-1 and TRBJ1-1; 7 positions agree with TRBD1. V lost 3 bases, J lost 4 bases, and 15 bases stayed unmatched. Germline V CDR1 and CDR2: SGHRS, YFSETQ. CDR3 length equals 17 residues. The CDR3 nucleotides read TGCGCCAGCAGCTCCGGTTACGTCGACAGGGCTGTCACTGAAGCTTTCTTT. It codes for CASSSGYVDRAVTEAFF.

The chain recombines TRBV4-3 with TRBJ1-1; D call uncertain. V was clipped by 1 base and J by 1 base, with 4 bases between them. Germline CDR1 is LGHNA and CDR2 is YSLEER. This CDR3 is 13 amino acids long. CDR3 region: CASSQVWNTEAFF. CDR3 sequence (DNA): TGCGCCAGCAGCCAAGTATGGAACACTGAAGCTTTCTTT.

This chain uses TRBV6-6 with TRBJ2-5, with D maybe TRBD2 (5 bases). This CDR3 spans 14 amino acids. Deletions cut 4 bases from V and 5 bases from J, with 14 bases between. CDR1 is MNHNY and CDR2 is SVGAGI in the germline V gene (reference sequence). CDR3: CASSLNGMSETQYF. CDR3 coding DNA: TGTGCCAGCAGTTTGAACGGGATGAGCGAGACCCAGTACTTC.

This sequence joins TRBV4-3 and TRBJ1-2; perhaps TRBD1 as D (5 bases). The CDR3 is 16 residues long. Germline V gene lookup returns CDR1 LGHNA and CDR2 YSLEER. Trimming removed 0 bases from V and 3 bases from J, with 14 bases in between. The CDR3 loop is CASSQDQGRGDYGYTF. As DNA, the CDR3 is TGCGCCAGCAGCCAAGATCAGGGAAGGGGCGACTATGGCTACACCTTC.

CDR3 protein: CASSLGLTGSYEQYF. For the CDR3, the DNA is TGCGCCAGCAGCTTGGGCCTGACAGGGTCCTACGAGCAGTACTTC. The chain uses TRBV5-1 and TRBJ2-7; 7 bases match TRBD1. This CDR3 is 15 amino acids long. Looked up from germline, CDR1 is SGHRS and CDR2 is YFSETQ. The V gene end was trimmed by 0 bases and the J gene end by 1 base; junction bases not matched to a gene: 4.

The CDR3 DNA follows: TGTGCCAGCAGTCTCGGGACAGGGGAGAGTCAGCCCCAGCATTTT. This codes for CASSLGTGESQPQHF. The rearrangement uses TRBV6-5 and TRBJ1-5; TRBD1 matches 10 bases. Looked up from germline, CDR1 is MNHEY and CDR2 is SVGAGI. This CDR3 has 15 amino acids. The ends lost 5 bases at V and 6 bases at J; junction bases unmatched: 7.

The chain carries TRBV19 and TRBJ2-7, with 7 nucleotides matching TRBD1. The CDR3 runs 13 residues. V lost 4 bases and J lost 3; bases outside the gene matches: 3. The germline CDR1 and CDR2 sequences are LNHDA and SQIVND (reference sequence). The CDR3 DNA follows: TGTGCCAGTAGTACGCGGACAGGCTACGAGCAGTACTTC. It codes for CASSTRTGYEQYF.

CDR3 region: CASSYGQGSSNSPLHF. Here the CDR3 DNA reads TGTGCCAGCAGTTACGGGCAGGGAAGTTCCAATTCACCCCTCCACTTT. The gene calls are TRBV6-6 and TRBJ1-6, with a possible D match to TRBD1 (5 bases). Germline loops: CDR1 MNHNY, CDR2 SVGAGI (reference sequence). The CDR3 contains 16 residues. The V end lost 2 bases, the J end lost 7 bases, and 15 bases lay between the germline ends.

Here the CDR3 reads CASSANYRSNYGYTF. The CDR3, as DNA: TGTGCCAGCAGCGCCAATTACAGATCTAACTATGGCTACACCTTC. This chain joins TRBV5-6 and TRBJ1-2; D not resolved. The CDR3 covers 15 residues. In germline, CDR1 is SGHDT, CDR2 YYEEEE. V was pared by 4 bases and J by 0 bases, with 13 bases between.

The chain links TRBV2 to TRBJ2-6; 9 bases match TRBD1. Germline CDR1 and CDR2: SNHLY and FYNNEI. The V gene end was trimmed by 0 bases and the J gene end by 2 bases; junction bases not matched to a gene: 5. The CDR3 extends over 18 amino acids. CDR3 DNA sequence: TGTGCCAGCAGTGAAGCGCTGGGACAGGGTACTGGGGCCAACGTCCTGACTTTC. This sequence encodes CASSEALGQGTGANVLTF. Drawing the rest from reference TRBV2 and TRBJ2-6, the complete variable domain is EPEVTQTPSHQVTQMGQEVILRCVPISNHLYFYWYRQILGQKVEFLVSFYNNEISEKSEIFDDQFSVERPDGSNFTLKIRSTKLEDSAMYFCASSEALGQGTGANVLTFGAGSRLTVL.

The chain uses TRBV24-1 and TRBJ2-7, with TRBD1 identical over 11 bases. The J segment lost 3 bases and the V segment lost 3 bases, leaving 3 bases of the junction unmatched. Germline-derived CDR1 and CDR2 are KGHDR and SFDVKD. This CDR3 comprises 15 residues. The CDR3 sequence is CATSDPGTGGYEQYF. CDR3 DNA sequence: TGTGCCACCAGTGATCCCGGGACAGGGGGCTACGAGCAGTACTTC.

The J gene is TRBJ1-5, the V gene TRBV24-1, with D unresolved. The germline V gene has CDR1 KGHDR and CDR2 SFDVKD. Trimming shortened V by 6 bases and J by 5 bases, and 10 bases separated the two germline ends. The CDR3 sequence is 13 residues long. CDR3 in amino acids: CATSSSGDQPQHF. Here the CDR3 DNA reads TGTGCCACCAGTTCGTCGGGAGATCAGCCCCAGCATTTT.

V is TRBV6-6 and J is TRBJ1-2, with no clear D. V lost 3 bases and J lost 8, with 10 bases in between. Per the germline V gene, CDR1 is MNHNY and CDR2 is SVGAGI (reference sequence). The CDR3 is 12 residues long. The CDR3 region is CASSYEVKGYTF. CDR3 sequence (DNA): TGTGCCAGCAGTTATGAGGTCAAGGGCTACACCTTC.

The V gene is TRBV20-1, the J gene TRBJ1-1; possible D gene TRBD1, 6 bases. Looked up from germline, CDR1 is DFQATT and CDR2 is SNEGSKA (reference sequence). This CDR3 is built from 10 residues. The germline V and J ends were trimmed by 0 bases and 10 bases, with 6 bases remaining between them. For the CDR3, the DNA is TGCAGTGCTAGAGACAGGGGAGCTTTCTTT. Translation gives CSARDRGAFF.

CDR3 DNA sequence: TGTGCCAGTAGTATAGGGTCCAGTTCCGGGGAGCTGTTTTTT. It encodes CASSIGSSSGELFF. The chain joins TRBV19 to TRBJ2-2; D remains ambiguous. V shed 1 base and J shed 6 bases, with 9 bases lying between them. Per the germline V gene, CDR1 is LNHDA and CDR2 is SQIVND (reference sequence). CDR3 size: 14 residues.

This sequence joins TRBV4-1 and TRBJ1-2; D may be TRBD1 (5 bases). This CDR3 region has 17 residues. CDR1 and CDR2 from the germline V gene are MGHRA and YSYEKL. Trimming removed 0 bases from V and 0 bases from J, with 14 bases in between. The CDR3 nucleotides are TGCGCCAGCAGCCAAGAGGGGGACTCATACTCTAACTATGGCTACACCTTC. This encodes CASSQEGDSYSNYGYTF.

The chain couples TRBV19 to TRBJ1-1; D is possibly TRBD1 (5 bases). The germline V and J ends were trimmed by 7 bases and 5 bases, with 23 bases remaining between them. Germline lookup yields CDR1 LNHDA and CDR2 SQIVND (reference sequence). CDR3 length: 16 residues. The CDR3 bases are TGTGCCAGTATCCCTATGCGGGGGGGAACGGGGACTGAAGCTTTCTTT. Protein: CASIPMRGGTGTEAFF. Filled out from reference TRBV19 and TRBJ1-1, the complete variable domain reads DGGITQSPKYLFRKEGQNVTLSCEQNLNHDAMYWYRQDPGQGLRLIYYSQIVNDFQKGDIAEGYSVSREKKESFPLTVTSAQKNPTAFYLCASIPMRGGTGTEAFFGQGTRLTVV.